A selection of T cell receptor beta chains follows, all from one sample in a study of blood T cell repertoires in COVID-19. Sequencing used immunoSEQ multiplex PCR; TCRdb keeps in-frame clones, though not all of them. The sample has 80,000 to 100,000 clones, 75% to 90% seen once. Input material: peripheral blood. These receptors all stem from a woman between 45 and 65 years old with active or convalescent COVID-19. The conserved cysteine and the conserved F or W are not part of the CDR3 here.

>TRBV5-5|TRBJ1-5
ASSSDIQYQPQH
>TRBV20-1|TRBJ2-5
SAGPETQY
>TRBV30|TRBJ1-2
AWSRQGTYGYT
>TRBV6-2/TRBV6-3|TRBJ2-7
ASSSPPAALYEQY
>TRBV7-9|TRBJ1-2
ASSSGTGTYGYT
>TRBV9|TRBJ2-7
ASSPRGGAYEQY
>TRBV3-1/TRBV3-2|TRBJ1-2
ASSSQGALYGYT
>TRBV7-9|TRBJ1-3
ASSLTQGPGNTIY
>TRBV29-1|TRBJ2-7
SVVGQSYEQY
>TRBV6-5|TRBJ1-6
ASYSRGRRSPLH
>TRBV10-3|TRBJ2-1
AIRLGVAGSDEQF
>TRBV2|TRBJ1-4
ASKGLGTAGEKLF
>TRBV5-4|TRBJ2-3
ASSLRTGGRTDTQY
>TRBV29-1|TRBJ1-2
SAGTGDVDGYT
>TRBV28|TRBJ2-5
ASADRSLETQY
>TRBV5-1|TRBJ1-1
ASRLPGSTEAF
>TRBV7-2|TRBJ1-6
ASSFYDRGDNSPLH
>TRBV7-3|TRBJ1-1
ASSLEQNTEAF
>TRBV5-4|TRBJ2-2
ARRLGGAGAHTGELF
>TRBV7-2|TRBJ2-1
ASSLNWPRSYEQF
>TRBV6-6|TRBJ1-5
ASSYGTVTGNQPQH
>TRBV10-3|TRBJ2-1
AIRKTGTSGDNEQF
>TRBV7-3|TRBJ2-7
ASSPGQGSGEQY
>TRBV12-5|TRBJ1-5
ASGTGQGGQPQH
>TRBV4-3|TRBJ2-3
ASSQGAQDTQY
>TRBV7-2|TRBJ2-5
ASSSGGGGLKTQY
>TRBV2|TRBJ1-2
ASRPTLPGYT
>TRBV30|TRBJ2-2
AWSLGPNTGELF
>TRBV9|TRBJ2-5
ASSVGDNGGQETQY
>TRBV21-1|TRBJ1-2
ASSTIGTGPYGYT
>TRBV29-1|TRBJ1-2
SVGQGSYGYT
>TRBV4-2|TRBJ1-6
ASSPLNRGNSPLH
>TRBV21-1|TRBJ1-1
ASDTEGGDGTEAF
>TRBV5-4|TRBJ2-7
ASSDGQGRNEQY
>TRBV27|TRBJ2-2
ASRRPANTGELF
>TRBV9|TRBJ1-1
ARSKGGGTEAF
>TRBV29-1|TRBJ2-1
SVPSGGRNEQF
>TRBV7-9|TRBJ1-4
ASSLSELQGKLF
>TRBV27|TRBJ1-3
ASSLSGLVAAGGNTIY
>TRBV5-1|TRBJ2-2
ASSFFGGTGDGGELF